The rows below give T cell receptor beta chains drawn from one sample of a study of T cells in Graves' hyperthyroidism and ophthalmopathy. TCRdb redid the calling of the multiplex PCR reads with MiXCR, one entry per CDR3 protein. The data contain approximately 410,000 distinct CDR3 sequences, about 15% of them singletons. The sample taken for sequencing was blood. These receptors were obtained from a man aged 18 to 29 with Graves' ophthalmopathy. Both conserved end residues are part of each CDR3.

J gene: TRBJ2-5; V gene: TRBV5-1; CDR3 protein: CASSLGQVGETQYF
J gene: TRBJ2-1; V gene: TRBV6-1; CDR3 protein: CASSKDRYYNEQFF
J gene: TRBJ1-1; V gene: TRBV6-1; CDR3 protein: CASSEGQGAFGTEAFF
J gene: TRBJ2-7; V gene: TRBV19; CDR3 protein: CASSIQGRGSYEQYF
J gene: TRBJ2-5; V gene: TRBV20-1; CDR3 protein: CSARDWADQETQYF
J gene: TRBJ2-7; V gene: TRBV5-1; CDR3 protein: CASSLAGYPPYEQYF
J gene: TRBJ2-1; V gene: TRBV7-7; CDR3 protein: CASSLEPRVIGEQFF
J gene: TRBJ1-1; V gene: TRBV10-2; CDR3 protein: CASSEGTHVVNTEAFF
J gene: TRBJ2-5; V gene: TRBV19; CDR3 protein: CASTMEGTSGLKETQYF
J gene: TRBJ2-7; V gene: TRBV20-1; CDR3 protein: CSARVASEVEQYF
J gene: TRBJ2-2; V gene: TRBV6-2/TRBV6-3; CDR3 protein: CASRQGQTFNTGELFF
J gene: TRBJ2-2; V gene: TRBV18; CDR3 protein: CASSPPGGPAGELFF
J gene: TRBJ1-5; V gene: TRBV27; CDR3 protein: CASSFDQNQPQHF
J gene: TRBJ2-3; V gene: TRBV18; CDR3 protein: CASSYGTDRTDTQYF
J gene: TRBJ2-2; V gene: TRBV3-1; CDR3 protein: CASSQDLGSGELFF
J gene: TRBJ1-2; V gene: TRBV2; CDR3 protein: CASSEVYSRTGLGYTF
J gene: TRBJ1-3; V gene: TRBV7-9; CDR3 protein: CASSLFPGLNTIYF
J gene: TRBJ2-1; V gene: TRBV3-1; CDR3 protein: CASSEGGSSYNEQFF
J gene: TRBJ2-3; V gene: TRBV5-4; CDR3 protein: CASSLDQRGLDTQYF
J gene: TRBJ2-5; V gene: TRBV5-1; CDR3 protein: CASSPGQGWVLRQETQYF
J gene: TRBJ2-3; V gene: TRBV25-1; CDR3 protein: CASKTSGRAADTQYF
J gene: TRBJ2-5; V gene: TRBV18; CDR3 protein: CASSPSKETQYF
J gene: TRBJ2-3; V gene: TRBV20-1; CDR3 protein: CSARNRGSSTDTQYF
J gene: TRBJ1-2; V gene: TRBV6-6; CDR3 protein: CASSYSSGYSVTNYGYTF
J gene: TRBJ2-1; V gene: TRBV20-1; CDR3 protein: CSALAGGEQFF
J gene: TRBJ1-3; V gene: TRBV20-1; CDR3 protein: CSATPASSGDTIYF
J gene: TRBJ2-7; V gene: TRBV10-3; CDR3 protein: CAISAQGSYYEQYF
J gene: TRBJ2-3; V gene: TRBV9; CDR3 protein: CASSAVLASTDTQYF
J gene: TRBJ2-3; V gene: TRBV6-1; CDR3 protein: CASVGRGSRTDTQYF
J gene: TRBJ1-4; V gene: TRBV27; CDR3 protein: CASSSLRGSGEKLFF
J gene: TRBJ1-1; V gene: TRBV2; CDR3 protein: CASSSGQGYTEAFF
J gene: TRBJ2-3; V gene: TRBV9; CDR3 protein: CASSVRGSVPDTQYF
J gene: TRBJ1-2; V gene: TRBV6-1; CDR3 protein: CASSGTPNGGYTF
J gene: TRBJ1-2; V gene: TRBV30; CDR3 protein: CAWSVRGRAVHGYTF
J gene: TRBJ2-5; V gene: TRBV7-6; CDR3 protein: CASSLGGQKTQYF
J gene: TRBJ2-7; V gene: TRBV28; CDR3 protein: CASRRGLAGYEQYF
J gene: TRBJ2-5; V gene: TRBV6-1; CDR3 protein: CASRSSGGALETQYF
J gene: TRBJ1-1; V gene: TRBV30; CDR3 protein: CAWKLTEHTEAFF
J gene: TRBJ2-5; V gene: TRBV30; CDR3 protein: CAWSVGVAGGQETQYF
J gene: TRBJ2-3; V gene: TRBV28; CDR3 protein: CASSYLAASTDTQYF
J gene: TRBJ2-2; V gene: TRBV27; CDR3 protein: CASSLLALLAANTGELFF
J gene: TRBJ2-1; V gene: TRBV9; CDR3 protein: CASSVAGQGVHNEQFF
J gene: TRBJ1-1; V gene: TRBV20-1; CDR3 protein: CSATLGNTEAFF
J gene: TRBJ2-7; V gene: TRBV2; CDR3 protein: CASRSPGHIYEQYF
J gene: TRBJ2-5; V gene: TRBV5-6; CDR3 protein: CASSPTGGAGETQYF
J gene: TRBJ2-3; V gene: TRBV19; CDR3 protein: CASSTSGRTDTQYF
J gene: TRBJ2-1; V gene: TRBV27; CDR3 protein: CASRLASDRVHEQFF
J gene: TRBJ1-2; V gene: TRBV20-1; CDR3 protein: CSARAGEGYGYTF
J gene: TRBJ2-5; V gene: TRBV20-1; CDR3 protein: CSARWGQGAGETQYF
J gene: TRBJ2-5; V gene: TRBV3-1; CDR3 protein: CASSLRVQETQYF
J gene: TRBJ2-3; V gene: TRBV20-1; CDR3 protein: CSARGWTTTDTQYF
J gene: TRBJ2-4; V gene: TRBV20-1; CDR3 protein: CSARPPDRSNLGYF
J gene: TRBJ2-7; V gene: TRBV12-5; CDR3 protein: CASATGDNPYEQYF
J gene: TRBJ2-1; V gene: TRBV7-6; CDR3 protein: CASSLVVSGLRNEQFF
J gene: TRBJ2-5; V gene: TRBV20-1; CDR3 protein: CSARGTSGSRQETQYF
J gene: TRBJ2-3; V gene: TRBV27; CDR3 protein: CASSRLVASTDTQYF
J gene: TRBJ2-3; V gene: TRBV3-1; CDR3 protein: CASSQQSGGGTDTQYF
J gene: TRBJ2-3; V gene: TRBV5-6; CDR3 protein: CASSRGGQGFPDTQYF
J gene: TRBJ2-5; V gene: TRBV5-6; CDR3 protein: CASAQGAQETQYF
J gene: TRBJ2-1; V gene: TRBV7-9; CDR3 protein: CASSGGTDPYNEQFF